Detailed here is one T cell receptor (beta chain). Its specificity is not known. With 60 Vbeta and 13 Jbeta primers, the PCR was carried out. Profiling relied on immunoSEQ multiplex PCR, and the TCRdb table lists in-frame clones only, not all of them. The table shows around 130,000 clones, with 84% occurring only once. This entry comes from a study of cytomegalovirus exposure and HLA in healthy donors. Points from the study as a whole: HLA restriction was apparent for most CMV-associated TCR beta chains in a later analysis. Trimming of TCR beta V- and J-genes showed a link, identified in a later analysis, to a missense DCLRE1C variant. The investigators catalogued 150 to 200 TCR beta chains as cytomegalovirus-associated.

The V and J ends lost 3 bases and 7 bases, in that order; junction bases with no gene match: 15. CDR1 is SGDLS, CDR2 YYNGEE, per germline. The CDR3 sequence is 16 residues long. The TCR originated in a man between 50 and 59 years old in good health and CMV-seronegative. This chain joins TRBV9 and TRBJ1-2; 7 bases fit TRBD1. Sample: PBMCs. The CDR3 reads CASSGSEDRIFVGYTF. The CDR3 region has the DNA TGTGCCAGCAGCGGATCAGAGGACAGGATCTTCGTTGGCTACACCTTC.